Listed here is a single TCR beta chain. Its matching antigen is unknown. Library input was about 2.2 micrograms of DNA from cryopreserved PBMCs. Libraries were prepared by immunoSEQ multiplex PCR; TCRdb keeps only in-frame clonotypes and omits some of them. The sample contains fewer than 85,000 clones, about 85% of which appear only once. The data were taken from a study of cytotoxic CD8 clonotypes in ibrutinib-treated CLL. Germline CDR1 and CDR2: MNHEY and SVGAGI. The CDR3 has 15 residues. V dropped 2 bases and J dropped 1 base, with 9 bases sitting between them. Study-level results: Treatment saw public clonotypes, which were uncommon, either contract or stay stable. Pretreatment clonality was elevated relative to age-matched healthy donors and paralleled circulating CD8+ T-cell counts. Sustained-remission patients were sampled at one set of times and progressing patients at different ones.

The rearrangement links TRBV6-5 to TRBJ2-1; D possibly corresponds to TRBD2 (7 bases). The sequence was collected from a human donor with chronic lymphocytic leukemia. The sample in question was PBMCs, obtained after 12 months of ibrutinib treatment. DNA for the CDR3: TGTGCCAGCAGTTACGGGGGGGCTTCCTACAATGAGCAGTTCTTC. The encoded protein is CASSYGGASYNEQFF.